The entry below gives a single T cell receptor (beta chain) sequence along with its context. Antigen unknown. This specimen belongs to a study of CD8+ T cells in alopecia areata. Study-level information: Patients in the study were on tofacitinib for 6 to 18 months, then off it for 6 months.

The treatment: oral pan-JAK inhibitor, 5-10 mg twice daily. Peripheral blood and lesional scalp punch biopsies were taken from alopecia areata patients. Study-wide findings and caveats: Scalp clonality, together with expanded CD8+ clones among the top 100, fell significantly with tofacitinib. An increase in clonality over normal scalp was evident in lesional scalp, especially alopecia totalis/universalis.

Trimming took off 6 bases at V and 5 bases at J, with 16 bases between the two ends. Germline V gene data show CDR1 as MNHEY and CDR2 as SVGAGI. The CDR3 loop spans 14 amino acids. In each case, RNA was isolated and then reverse transcribed into cDNA as the sequencing template. Only in-frame clones appear in the TCRdb table, and some are missing; sequencing was by immunoSEQ multiplex PCR. The sample records approximately 110,000 clones, roughly 50% being singletons. The sample here was CD8+ T cells sorted from blood, taken at week 24, from a patient treated with tofacitinib. The TCR sequence derives from a human donor with alopecia areata. The rearrangement uses TRBV6-5 and TRBJ1-2; D is undetermined. CDR3 loop: CASRPPGFGYGYTF. The CDR3 coding sequence is TGTGCCAGCAGGCCCCCGGGATTCGGGTATGGCTACACCTTC.